This is a list of T cell receptor beta chains from one sample in a study of beta chain features in type 1 diabetes. TCRdb's copy holds only in-frame clones and misses some; the assay was immunoSEQ multiplex PCR. Among approximately 270,000 clones listed, around 15% were seen once. The sequencing sample was made of naive CD4+ T cells from blood. These receptors came from a young man with type 1 diabetes. CDR3s leave out the opening cysteine and the closing phenylalanine or tryptophan. Each record gives: V gene, CDR3 protein.

TRBV11-2 ASSPDTGGEQF
TRBV11-2 ASSLVGGQLEAF
TRBV5-1 ASSLDGGRYEQY
TRBV9 ASSVGGQDDPNYGYT
TRBV7-2 ASAWGGETQY
TRBV23-1 ASSQRLAQSSYNEQF
TRBV19 ASSRTSGAYNEQF
TRBV7-9 ASSLGRDLWEPQH
TRBV6-1 ASSSDGAGTEAF
TRBV6-5 ARSRGVWEQPQH
TRBV7-2 ASSVNYEQY
TRBV28 ATVSVLFT
TRBV11-2 ASSSLGTSETGEQY
TRBV28 ASSFRGRASDEQF
TRBV11-2 ASSSGGGTGNQPQH
TRBV29-1 SVLAGQFYGYT
TRBV7-9 ASSFGGGGTDTQY
TRBV6-1 ASSERETQY
TRBV9 ASSVVGPRLL
TRBV11-2 ASSLPAGANVLT
TRBV7-2 ATREFPSSYEQY
TRBV9 ASSVAGPGELF
TRBV4-3 ASSQTGQGTKGYT
TRBV9 ASSVSFYNEQF
TRBV5-1 ASSFEGEETQY
TRBV28 ASSLPGQGRDEQF
TRBV28 ASMLAGVYEQY
TRBV6-6 ASTNRGGNEQY
TRBV10-3 AISDSTSGTTDTQY
TRBV11-2 ASSLSGKNIQY
TRBV27 ASSPTGTGWHEQY
TRBV13 ASSLGAFTEAF
TRBV7-9 ASSLGTGGDQPQH
TRBV10-3 AISESSQGLGNEQF
TRBV19 ASSGLAATGELF
TRBV7-2 ASSLAWEGTGELF
TRBV19 ASSTGSNQPQH
TRBV5-6 ASSSTAGNEQF
TRBV27 ASSFSTSGRYEQY
TRBV27 ASSLMTGSSTDTQY
TRBV7-3 ASSATIQETQY
TRBV19 ASRGTGEVNQPQH
TRBV5-6 ASSLRQGFTDTQY
TRBV2 ASRTGSLLETQY
TRBV6-1 ASSESRGIRRDSYNEQF
TRBV7-7 ASSLGIAGGYNEQF
TRBV5-4 ASTLTSGVYNEQF
TRBV2 ASRYRAMNTEAF
TRBV4-3 ASSQEGAGDYGYT
TRBV29-1 SVEKPETTEAF
TRBV29-1 SARVPGEDTQY
TRBV30 GLAETYEQY
TRBV6-4 ASSPGQGFYGYT
TRBV19 ASSTQGTGELF
TRBV6-6 ASSYSQREQY
TRBV2 ASSASSRLDEQF
TRBV4-1 ASSQLGLPGDEQY